This T cell receptor beta chain was observed in a study of CD8+CD57+ T cells in acquired aplastic anemia. The CDR3 spans 13 residues. Trimming removed 6 bases from V and 5 bases from J, with 11 bases in between. Per germline, CDR1 SQVTM and CDR2 ANQGSEA. TCR beta VDJ and CDR3 profiles were obtained from a genomic DNA template. TCRdb ran MiXCR on the reads and lists one entry per CDR3 protein. The table lists a few hundred thousand distinct CDR3 sequences, about half of them singletons, with around 20% in the top ten. This clonotype was counted once. Flow cytometry had shown expanded CD8+CD57+ cells in the patients chosen for sequencing.

The chain employs TRBV29-1 and TRBJ1-6, with D possibly TRBD1 on 5 matching bases. The sequenced sample consisted of sorted CD4+, CD8+, or CD8+CD57+ T cells (not recorded which) from PBMCs. The receptor's source is a human donor with aplastic anemia. The chain's CDR3 is CSVSDTDNSPLHF. The CDR3 DNA sequence: TGCAGCGTGTCGGACACGGATAATTCACCCCTCCACTTT. Full variable domain (rest looked up from reference TRBV29-1 and TRBJ1-6): SAVISQKPSRDICQRGTSLTIQCQVDSQVTMMFWYRQQPGQSLTLIATANQGSEATYESGFVIDKFPISRPNLTFSTLTVSNMSPEDSSIYLCSVSDTDNSPLHFGNGTRLTVT.